Shown below are 3 T cell receptor beta chains from a single sample sequenced in a study of CD8+ T cells in alopecia areata. RNA, once extracted, was reverse transcribed into cDNA for use as the sequencing template. Assay used: immunoSEQ multiplex PCR; TCRdb lists only in-frame clones, some missing. The table includes 150,000 to 200,000 clones, about 63% detected once. The sequencing used CD4+ T cells sorted from blood, collected at week 0. The receptors derive from a human donor with alopecia areata.

J is TRBJ1-1 and V is TRBV6-5; D is ambiguous. The V gene's germline CDR1 is MNHEY and CDR2 SVGAGI. V lost 4 bases and J 4 bases, leaving 13 bases between the germline ends. The CDR3 spans 14 residues. The CDR3 nucleotides are TGTGCCAGCAGTTCCACACTTGAGTCCACTGAAGCTTTCTTT. Translating it yields CASSSTLESTEAFF.

V and J are TRBV5-6 and TRBJ2-7, with a tentative D call TRBD1 (5 bases). The CDR3 spans 13 residues. Germline V gene sequence: CDR1 SGHDT, CDR2 YYEEEE. The germline V and J ends were trimmed by 4 bases and 3 bases, with 11 bases remaining between them. Here the CDR3 reads CASSKGASYEQYF. The CDR3 nucleotides are TGTGCCAGCAGCAAAGGGGCCAGCTACGAGCAGTACTTC.

The V and J genes are TRBV11-3 and TRBJ2-1; D possibly matches TRBD1 or TRBD2 (5 bases each). CDR1 is SGHNT and CDR2 is YENEEA in the germline V gene. The CDR3 extends over 16 amino acids. V lost 5 bases, J lost 0 bases, and 14 bases lay in between. Written as DNA, the CDR3 is TGTGCCAGCAGCCCCGGAGGACAATTCTCCTACAATGAGCAGTTCTTC. It translates to CASSPGGQFSYNEQFF.